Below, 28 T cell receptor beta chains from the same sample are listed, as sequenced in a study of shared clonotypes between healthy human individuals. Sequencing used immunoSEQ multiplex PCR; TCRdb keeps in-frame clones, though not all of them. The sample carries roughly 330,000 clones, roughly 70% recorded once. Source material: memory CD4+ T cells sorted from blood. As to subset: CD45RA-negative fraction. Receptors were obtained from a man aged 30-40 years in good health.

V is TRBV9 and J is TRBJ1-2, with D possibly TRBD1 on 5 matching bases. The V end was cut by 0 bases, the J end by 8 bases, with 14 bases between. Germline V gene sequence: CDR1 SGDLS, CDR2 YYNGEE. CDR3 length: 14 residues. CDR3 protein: CASSVATGGNGYTF. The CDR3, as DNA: TGTGCCAGCAGCGTAGCTACAGGCGGCAACGGCTACACCTTC.

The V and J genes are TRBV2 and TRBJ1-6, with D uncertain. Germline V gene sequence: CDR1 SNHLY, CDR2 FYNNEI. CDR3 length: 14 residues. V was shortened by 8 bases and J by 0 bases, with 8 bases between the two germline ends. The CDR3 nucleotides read TGTGCCAGCGGGTCAGACTCCTATAATTCACCCCTCCACTTT. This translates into CASGSDSYNSPLHF. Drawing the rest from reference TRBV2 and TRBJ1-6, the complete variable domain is EPEVTQTPSHQVTQMGQEVILRCVPISNHLYFYWYRQILGQKVEFLVSFYNNEISEKSEIFDDQFSVERPDGSNFTLKIRSTKLEDSAMYFCASGSDSYNSPLHFGNGTRLTVT.

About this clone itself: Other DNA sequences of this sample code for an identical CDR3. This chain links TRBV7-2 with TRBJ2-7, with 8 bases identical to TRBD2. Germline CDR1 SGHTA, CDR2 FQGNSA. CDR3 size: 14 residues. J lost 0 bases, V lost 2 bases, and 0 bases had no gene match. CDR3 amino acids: CASSLSGSSYEQYF. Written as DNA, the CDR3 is TGTGCCAGCAGCTTAAGCGGGAGCTCCTACGAGCAGTACTTC.

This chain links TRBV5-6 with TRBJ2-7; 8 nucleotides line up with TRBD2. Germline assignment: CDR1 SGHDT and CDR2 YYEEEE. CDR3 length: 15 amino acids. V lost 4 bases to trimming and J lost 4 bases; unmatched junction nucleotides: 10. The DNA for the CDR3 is TGTGCCAGCAGCCCGGGGGGGCTAGCAGGTTACGAGCAGTACTTC. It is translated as CASSPGGLAGYEQYF.

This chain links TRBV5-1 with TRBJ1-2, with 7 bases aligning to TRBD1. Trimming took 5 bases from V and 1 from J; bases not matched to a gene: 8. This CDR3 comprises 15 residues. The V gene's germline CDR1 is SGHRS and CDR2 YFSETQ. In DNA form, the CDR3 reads TGCGCCAGCAGACCAGGGACAGCGGATAACTATGGCTACACCTTC. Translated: CASRPGTADNYGYTF.

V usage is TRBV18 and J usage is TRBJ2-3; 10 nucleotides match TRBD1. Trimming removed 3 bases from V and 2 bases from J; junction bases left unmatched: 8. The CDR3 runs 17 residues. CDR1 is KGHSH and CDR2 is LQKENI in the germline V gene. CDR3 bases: TGTGCCAGCTCACCGGACCAGACAGGGGGCCTCACAGATACGCAGTATTTT. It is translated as CASSPDQTGGLTDTQYF.

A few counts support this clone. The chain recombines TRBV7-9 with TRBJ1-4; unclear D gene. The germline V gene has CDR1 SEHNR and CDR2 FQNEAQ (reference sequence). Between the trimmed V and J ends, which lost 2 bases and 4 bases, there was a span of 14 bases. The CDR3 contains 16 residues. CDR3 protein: CASSLNSGSFNEKLFF. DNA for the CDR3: TGTGCCAGCAGCTTAAATAGTGGGTCTTTTAATGAAAAACTGTTTTTT.

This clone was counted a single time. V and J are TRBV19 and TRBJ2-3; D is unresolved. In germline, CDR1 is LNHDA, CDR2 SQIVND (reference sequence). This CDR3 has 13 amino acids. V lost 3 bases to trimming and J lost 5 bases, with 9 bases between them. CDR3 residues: CASSMTNLDTQYF. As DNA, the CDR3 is TGTGCCAGTAGTATGACCAACCTAGATACGCAGTATTTT.

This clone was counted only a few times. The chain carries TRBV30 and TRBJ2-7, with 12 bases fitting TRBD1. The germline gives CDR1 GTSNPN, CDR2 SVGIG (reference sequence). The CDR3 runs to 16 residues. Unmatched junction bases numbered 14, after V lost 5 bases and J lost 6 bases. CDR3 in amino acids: CAWAKRRDRGPGEQYF. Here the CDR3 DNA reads TGTGCCTGGGCCAAAAGAAGGGACAGGGGGCCTGGCGAGCAGTACTTC.

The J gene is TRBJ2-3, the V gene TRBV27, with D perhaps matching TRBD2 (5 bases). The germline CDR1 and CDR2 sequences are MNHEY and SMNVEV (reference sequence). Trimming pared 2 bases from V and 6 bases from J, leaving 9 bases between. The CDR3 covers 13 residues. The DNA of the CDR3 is TGTGCCAGCAGTTTACGGGAAAGGGATACGCAGTATTTT. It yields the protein CASSLRERDTQYF.

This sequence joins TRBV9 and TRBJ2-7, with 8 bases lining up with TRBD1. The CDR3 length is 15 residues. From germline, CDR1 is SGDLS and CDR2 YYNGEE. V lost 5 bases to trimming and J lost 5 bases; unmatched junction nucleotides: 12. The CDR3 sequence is CASSPGTGKLHEQYF. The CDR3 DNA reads TGTGCCAGCAGTCCCGGGACAGGAAAGCTCCACGAGCAGTACTTC.

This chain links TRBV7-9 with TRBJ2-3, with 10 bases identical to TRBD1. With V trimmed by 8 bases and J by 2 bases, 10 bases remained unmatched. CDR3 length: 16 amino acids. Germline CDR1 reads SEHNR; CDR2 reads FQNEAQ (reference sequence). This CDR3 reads CASLRAGTGVTDTQYF. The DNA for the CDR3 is TGTGCCAGCCTACGCGCCGGGACAGGGGTCACAGATACGCAGTATTTT.

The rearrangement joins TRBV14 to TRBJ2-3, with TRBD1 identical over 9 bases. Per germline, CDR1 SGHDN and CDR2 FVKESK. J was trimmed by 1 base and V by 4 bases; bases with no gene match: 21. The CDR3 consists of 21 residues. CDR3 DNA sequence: TGTGCCAGCAGCCTCTATCGGACCGGGACAGGGCCACTTTCGGGCACAGATACGCAGTATTTT. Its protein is CASSLYRTGTGPLSGTDTQYF.

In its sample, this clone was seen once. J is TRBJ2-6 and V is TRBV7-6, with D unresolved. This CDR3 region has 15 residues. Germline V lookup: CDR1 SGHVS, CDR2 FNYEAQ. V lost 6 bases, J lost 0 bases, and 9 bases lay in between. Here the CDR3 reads CASSRRNSGANVLTF. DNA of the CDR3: TGTGCCAGCAGTCGACGGAACTCTGGGGCCAACGTCCTGACTTTC. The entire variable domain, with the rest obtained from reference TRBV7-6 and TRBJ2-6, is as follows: GAGVSQSPRYKVTKRGQDVALRCDPISGHVSLYWYRQALGQGPEFLTYFNYEAQQDKSGLPNDRFSAERPEGSISTLTIQRTEQRDSAMYRCASSRRNSGANVLTFGAGSRLTVL.

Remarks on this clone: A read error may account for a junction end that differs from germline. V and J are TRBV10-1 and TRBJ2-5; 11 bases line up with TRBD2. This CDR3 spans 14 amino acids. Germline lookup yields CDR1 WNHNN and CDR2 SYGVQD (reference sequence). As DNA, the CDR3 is TGCGCCAGCAGTGAAGGGCTAGCGGGAGGTGAAAAGCACTTC. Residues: CASSEGLAGGEKHF.

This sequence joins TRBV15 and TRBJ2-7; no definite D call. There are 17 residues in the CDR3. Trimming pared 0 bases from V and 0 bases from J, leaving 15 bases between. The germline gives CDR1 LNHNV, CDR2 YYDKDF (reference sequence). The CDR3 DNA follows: TGTGCCACCAGCAGAGATCGAGGCTTCTCCAGCTCCTACGAGCAGTACTTC. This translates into CATSRDRGFSSSYEQYF.

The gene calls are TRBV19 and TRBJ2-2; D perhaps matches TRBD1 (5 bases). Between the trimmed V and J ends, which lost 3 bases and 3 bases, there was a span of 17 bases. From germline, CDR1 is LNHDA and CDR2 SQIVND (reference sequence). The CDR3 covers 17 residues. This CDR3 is CASSILGRVGYTGELFF. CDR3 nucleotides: TGTGCCAGTAGTATTTTAGGCAGGGTCGGGTACACCGGGGAGCTGTTTTTT. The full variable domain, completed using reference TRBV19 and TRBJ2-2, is DGGITQSPKYLFRKEGQNVTLSCEQNLNHDAMYWYRQDPGQGLRLIYYSQIVNDFQKGDIAEGYSVSREKKESFPLTVTSAQKNPTAFYLCASSILGRVGYTGELFFGEGSRLTVL.

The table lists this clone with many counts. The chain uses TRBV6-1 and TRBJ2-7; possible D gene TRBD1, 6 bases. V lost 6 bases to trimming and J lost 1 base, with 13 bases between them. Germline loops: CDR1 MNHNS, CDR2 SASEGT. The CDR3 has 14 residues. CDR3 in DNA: TGTGCCAGCAGGGCCGGGACACGTTCCTACGAGCAGTACTTC. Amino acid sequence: CASRAGTRSYEQYF.

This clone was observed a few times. The CDR3 is CASSQRRRYTEAFF. In DNA form, the CDR3 reads TGTGCCAGCAGTCAAAGACGGCGTTACACTGAAGCTTTCTTT. The chain has TRBV7-9 and TRBJ1-1, with D unresolved. Trimming shortened V by 6 bases and J by 3 bases, and 14 bases separated the two germline ends. Germline V gives CDR1 SEHNR, CDR2 FQNEAQ (reference sequence). The CDR3 length is 14 residues.

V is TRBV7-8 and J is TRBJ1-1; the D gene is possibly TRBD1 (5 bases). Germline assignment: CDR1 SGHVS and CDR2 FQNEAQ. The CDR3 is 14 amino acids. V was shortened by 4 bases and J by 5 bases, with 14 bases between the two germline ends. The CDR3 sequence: CASSSVGGRTEAFF. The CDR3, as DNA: TGTGCCAGCAGCTCAGTGGGGGGGAGGACTGAAGCTTTCTTT.

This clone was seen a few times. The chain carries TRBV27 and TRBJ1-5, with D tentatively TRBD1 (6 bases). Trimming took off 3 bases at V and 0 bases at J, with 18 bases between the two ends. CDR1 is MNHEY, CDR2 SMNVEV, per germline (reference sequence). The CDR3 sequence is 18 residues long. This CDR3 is CASSLKAGTWNSNQPQHF. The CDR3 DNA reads TGTGCCAGCAGTTTGAAGGCAGGGACATGGAATAGCAATCAGCCCCAGCATTTT.

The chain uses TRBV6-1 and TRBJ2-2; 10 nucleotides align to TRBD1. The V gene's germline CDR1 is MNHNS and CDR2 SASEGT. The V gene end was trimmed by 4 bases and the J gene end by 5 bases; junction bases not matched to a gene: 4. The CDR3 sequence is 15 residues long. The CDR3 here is CASSAPGQGTGELFF. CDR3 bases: TGTGCCAGCAGTGCCCCGGGACAGGGGACCGGGGAGCTGTTTTTT.

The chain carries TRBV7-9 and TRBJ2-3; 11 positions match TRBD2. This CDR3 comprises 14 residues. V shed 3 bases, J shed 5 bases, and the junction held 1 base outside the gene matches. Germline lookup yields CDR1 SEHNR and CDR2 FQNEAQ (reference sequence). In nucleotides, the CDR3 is TGTGCCAGCAGCTTCGGACTAGCGGGAGATACGCAGTATTTT. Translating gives CASSFGLAGDTQYF.

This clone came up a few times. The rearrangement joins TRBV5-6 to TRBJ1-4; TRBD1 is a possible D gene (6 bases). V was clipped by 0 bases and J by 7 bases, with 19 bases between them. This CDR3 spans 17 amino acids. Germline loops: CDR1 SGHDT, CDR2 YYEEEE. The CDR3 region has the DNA TGTGCCAGCAGCTTGGCCGTGGGGGCAACCTGGAGTGAAAAACTGTTTTTT. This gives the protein CASSLAVGATWSEKLFF.

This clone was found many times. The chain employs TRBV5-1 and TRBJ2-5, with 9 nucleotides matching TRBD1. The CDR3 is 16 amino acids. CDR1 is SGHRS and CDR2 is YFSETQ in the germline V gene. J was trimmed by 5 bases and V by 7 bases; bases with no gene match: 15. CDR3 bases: TGCGCCAGCGCCGGGACAGGGTCTTTTTTCTCCGAGACCCAGTACTTC. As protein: CASAGTGSFFSETQYF.

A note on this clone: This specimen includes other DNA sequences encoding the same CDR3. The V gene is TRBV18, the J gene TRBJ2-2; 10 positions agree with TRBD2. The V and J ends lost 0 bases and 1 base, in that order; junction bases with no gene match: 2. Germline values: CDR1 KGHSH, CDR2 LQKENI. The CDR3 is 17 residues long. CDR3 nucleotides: TGTGCCAGCTCACCACCTGGACTAGCGGTGAACACCGGGGAGCTGTTTTTT. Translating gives CASSPPGLAVNTGELFF.

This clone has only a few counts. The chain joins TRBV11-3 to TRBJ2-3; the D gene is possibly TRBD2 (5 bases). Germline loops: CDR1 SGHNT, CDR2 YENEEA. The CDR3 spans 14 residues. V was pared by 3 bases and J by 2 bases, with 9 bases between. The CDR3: CASSFGGLTDTQYF. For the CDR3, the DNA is TGTGCCAGCAGCTTCGGCGGGCTCACAGATACGCAGTATTTT.

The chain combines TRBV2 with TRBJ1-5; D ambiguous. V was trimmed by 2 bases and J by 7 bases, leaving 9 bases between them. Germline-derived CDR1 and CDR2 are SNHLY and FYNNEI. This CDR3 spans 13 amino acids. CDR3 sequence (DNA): TGTGCCAGCAGTGAAATCGAGGGACAGCCCCAGCATTTT. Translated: CASSEIEGQPQHF.